The rows below give T cell receptor beta chains drawn from one sample of a study of CD8 T cells in Susac syndrome. TCRdb itself ran the immunoSEQ multiplex PCR reads through MiXCR, one entry per CDR3 protein. The sample includes 150,000 to 200,000 distinct CDR3 sequences, roughly 95% of them seen just once. Sequenced input: CD4+ T cells from PBMCs. The receptors were sampled from a human donor in good health. Each CDR3 is given with its conserved first and last residue. Some rows have no size entry. The others give once, few or many, or a class for an expanded clone.

j_gene: TRBJ2-7; abundance: -; v_gene: TRBV30; CDR3aa: CAWSMTHEQYF
j_gene: TRBJ1-2; abundance: -; v_gene: TRBV7-2; CDR3aa: CASSGGLYGYTF
j_gene: TRBJ2-5; abundance: -; v_gene: TRBV3-1; CDR3aa: CASSQDSGGETQYF
j_gene: TRBJ2-3; abundance: -; v_gene: TRBV4-1; CDR3aa: CASSTRDRGGTDTQYF
j_gene: TRBJ2-3; abundance: -; v_gene: TRBV3-1; CDR3aa: CASSQDLATDTQYF
j_gene: TRBJ1-1; abundance: -; v_gene: TRBV19; CDR3aa: CASSMDGWSTEAFF
j_gene: TRBJ2-3; abundance: -; v_gene: TRBV29-1; CDR3aa: CSAASADTQYF
j_gene: TRBJ2-4; abundance: -; v_gene: TRBV6-5; CDR3aa: CASSAPGTAVYF
j_gene: TRBJ1-2; abundance: -; v_gene: TRBV3-1; CDR3aa: CASSQEGTGGSDGYTF
j_gene: TRBJ2-3; abundance: -; v_gene: TRBV14; CDR3aa: CASSGGTSLRDTQYF
j_gene: TRBJ2-1; abundance: -; v_gene: TRBV7-9; CDR3aa: CASSGPGQGLYEQFF
j_gene: TRBJ1-1; abundance: -; v_gene: TRBV4-2; CDR3aa: CASSQDVGGGRMNTEAFF
j_gene: TRBJ2-5; abundance: -; v_gene: TRBV29-1; CDR3aa: CSAGTGRETQYF
j_gene: TRBJ1-2; abundance: -; v_gene: TRBV19; CDR3aa: CASSPLSEVHGYTF
j_gene: TRBJ2-7; abundance: -; v_gene: TRBV6-6; CDR3aa: CASRWDRGSYEQYF
j_gene: TRBJ2-5; abundance: -; v_gene: TRBV7-2; CDR3aa: CASTLIPKTQYF
j_gene: TRBJ1-1; abundance: -; v_gene: TRBV20-1; CDR3aa: CSAREGSADTEAFF
j_gene: TRBJ1-2; abundance: -; v_gene: TRBV7-9; CDR3aa: CASSMRVWGYTF
j_gene: TRBJ1-2; abundance: once; v_gene: TRBV18; CDR3aa: CASSPQERGSYGYTF
j_gene: TRBJ1-1; abundance: -; v_gene: TRBV5-6; CDR3aa: CASSLAPEGNTEAFF
j_gene: TRBJ2-7; abundance: -; v_gene: TRBV5-6; CDR3aa: CASSFQGIDEQYF
j_gene: TRBJ2-7; abundance: -; v_gene: TRBV7-2; CDR3aa: CASSFPDRGLFEQYF
j_gene: TRBJ2-2; abundance: -; v_gene: TRBV9; CDR3aa: CASSFTAGDTGELFF
j_gene: TRBJ2-7; abundance: -; v_gene: TRBV29-1; CDR3aa: CSVGGTGSYEQYF
j_gene: TRBJ2-6; abundance: -; v_gene: TRBV14; CDR3aa: CASSQGASSGANVLTF
j_gene: TRBJ2-7; abundance: -; v_gene: TRBV18; CDR3aa: CASSPRQRSEQYF
j_gene: TRBJ1-1; abundance: -; v_gene: TRBV18; CDR3aa: CASSKKSQGTYGPYTEAFF
j_gene: TRBJ1-2; abundance: -; v_gene: TRBV20-1; CDR3aa: CSAGGTGGGGYTF
j_gene: TRBJ1-2; abundance: once; v_gene: TRBV18; CDR3aa: CASSPETDNYGYTF
j_gene: TRBJ1-3; abundance: -; v_gene: TRBV28; CDR3aa: CASSPTGSRSGNTIYF
j_gene: TRBJ2-7; abundance: -; v_gene: TRBV2; CDR3aa: CASSDQGPTYEQYF
j_gene: TRBJ2-7; abundance: -; v_gene: TRBV2; CDR3aa: CASSDPQDIYEQYF
j_gene: TRBJ1-5; abundance: -; v_gene: TRBV29-1; CDR3aa: CSVRQGINQPQHF
j_gene: TRBJ1-1; abundance: -; v_gene: TRBV3-1; CDR3aa: CASSQTRRTEAFF
j_gene: TRBJ1-3; abundance: -; v_gene: TRBV20-1; CDR3aa: CSAGRNSGNTIYF
j_gene: TRBJ1-6; abundance: -; v_gene: TRBV12-5; CDR3aa: CASATSRDRAHSPLHF
j_gene: TRBJ1-6; abundance: once; v_gene: TRBV12-5; CDR3aa: CASGVDISYNSPLHF
j_gene: TRBJ2-1; abundance: -; v_gene: TRBV25-1; CDR3aa: CASASATRKENEQFF
j_gene: TRBJ1-1; abundance: -; v_gene: TRBV5-5; CDR3aa: CASSFPREAFF
j_gene: TRBJ2-3; abundance: -; v_gene: TRBV5-1; CDR3aa: CASSLVGRGLTDTQYF
j_gene: TRBJ1-5; abundance: -; v_gene: TRBV7-2; CDR3aa: CASSLDREQPQHF
j_gene: TRBJ1-6; abundance: -; v_gene: TRBV12-3/TRBV12-4; CDR3aa: CASSLGLNRNSPLHF
j_gene: TRBJ1-2; abundance: -; v_gene: TRBV19; CDR3aa: CASRILTGGDYGYTF
j_gene: TRBJ1-2; abundance: -; v_gene: TRBV15; CDR3aa: CATSLDSNYGYTF
j_gene: TRBJ1-5; abundance: -; v_gene: TRBV13; CDR3aa: CASSLDTRWGHSNQPQHF
j_gene: TRBJ1-5; abundance: -; v_gene: TRBV4-1; CDR3aa: CASSQERDQPQHF
j_gene: TRBJ2-3; abundance: -; v_gene: TRBV6-1; CDR3aa: CASSEFGLADTQYF
j_gene: TRBJ2-1; abundance: -; v_gene: TRBV24-1; CDR3aa: CATTTRQINLYNEQFF
j_gene: TRBJ2-5; abundance: -; v_gene: TRBV23-1; CDR3aa: CASSQDWLAGGSAPSGAQYF
j_gene: TRBJ2-7; abundance: -; v_gene: TRBV3-1; CDR3aa: CASSRDSAYEQYF
j_gene: TRBJ2-5; abundance: few; v_gene: TRBV5-1; CDR3aa: CASSSGPQETQYF
j_gene: TRBJ1-6; abundance: -; v_gene: TRBV5-4; CDR3aa: CASSLARSDSPLHF
j_gene: TRBJ2-2; abundance: -; v_gene: TRBV15; CDR3aa: CATSPGQGAGELFF
j_gene: TRBJ1-3; abundance: -; v_gene: TRBV19; CDR3aa: CASSITGQSGTIYF